This TCR beta chain was recovered during a study of beta chain features in type 1 diabetes. Study context: Cell yields, gender and age were comparable in patients and healthy donors. The study, taken as a whole, reports: Among patients, naive, central memory and Treg TCRB repertoires appeared more similar than among healthy donors.

cDNA synthesis used the whole RNA isolate, giving expressed TCRB sequences. Profiled with immunoSEQ multiplex PCR; TCRdb holds only in-frame clones, not every one. The top ten hold about 0.034% of the sample, which has a few hundred thousand clones, approximately 15% seen once. In this sample, this clone turned up many times. What it recognizes is unknown. One heparinised draw, averaging roughly 110 mL, was taken per donor. CD4+ cells of the naive, central memory, regulatory and stem cell-like memory types were sorted via CD45RO/CCR7/CD25/CD127/CD95/CD27. V was clipped by 5 bases and J by 0 bases, with 3 bases between them. The CDR3 extends over 12 amino acids. CDR1 SGHTA and CDR2 FQGNSA come from the germline V gene.

Sequencing was done on a sample of naive CD4+ T cells from blood. The chain carries TRBV7-2 and TRBJ2-3; D unclear. The receptor was isolated from a man under 40 in good health. CDR3 DNA: TGTGCCAGCAGCGCCAGCACAGATACGCAGTATTTT. Amino acid sequence: CASSASTDTQYF.